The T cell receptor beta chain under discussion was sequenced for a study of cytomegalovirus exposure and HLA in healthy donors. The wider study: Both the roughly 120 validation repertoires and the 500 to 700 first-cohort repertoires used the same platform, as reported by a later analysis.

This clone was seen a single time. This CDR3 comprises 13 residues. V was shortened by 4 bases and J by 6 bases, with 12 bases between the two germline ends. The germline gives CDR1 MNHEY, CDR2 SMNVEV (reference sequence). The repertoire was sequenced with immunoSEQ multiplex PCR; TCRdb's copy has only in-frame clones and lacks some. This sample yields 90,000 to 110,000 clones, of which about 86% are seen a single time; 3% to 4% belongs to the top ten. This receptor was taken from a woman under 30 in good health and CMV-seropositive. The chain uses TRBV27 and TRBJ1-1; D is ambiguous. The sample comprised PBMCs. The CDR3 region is CASSSTNAPEAFF. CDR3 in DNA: TGTGCCAGCAGTTCTACCAATGCACCTGAAGCTTTCTTT.